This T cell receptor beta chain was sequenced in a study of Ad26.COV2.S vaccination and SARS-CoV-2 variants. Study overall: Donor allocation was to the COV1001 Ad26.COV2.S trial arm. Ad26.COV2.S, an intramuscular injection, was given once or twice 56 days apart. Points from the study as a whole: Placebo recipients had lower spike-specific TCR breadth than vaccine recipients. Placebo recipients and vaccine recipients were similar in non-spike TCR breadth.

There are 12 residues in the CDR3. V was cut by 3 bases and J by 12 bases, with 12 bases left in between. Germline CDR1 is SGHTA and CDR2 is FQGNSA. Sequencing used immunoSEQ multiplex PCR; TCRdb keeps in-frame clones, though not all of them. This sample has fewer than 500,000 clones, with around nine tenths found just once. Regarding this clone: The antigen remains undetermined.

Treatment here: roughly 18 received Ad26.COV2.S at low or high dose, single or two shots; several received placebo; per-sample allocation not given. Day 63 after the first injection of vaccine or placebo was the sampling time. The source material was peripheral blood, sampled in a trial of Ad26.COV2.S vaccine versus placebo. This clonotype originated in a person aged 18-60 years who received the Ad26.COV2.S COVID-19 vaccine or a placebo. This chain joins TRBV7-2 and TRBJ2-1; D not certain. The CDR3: CASSLAGGGQFF. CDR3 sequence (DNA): TGTGCCAGCAGCTTGGCTGGCGGCGGGCAGTTCTTC. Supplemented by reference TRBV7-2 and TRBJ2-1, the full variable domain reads GAGVSQSPSNKVTEKGKDVELRCDPISGHTALYWYRQSLGQGLEFLIYFQGNSAPDKSGLPSDRFSAERTGGSVSTLTIQRTQQEDSAVYLCASSLAGGGQFFGPGTRLTVL.